One and the same sample provided the 26 T cell receptor beta chains below, sequenced in a study of T cell responses to AZD1222 COVID-19 vaccine. The repertoire was sequenced with immunoSEQ multiplex PCR; TCRdb's copy has only in-frame clones and lacks some. Here the sample spans about 66,000 clones, 70% to 80% being singletons. The source was peripheral blood, collected on day 0 of MenACWY control vaccination. The receptors originated from an adult in good health.

J is TRBJ2-3 and V is TRBV7-9, with D possibly being TRBD1 (6 bases). CDR3 length: 14 residues. Germline V gene data show CDR1 as SEHNR and CDR2 as FQNEAQ (reference sequence). Trimming removed 4 bases from V and 4 bases from J, with 12 bases in between. The CDR3: CASSSGAMADTQYF. As DNA, the CDR3 is TGTGCCAGCAGCTCAGGGGCCATGGCAGATACGCAGTATTTT.

This clone was found a few times. The chain links TRBV7-2 to TRBJ2-2; D may correspond to TRBD1 or TRBD2 (7 bases each). With 6 bases removed from V and 4 bases from J, the gap between germline ends came to 12 bases. There are 14 residues in the CDR3. Germline V gene data show CDR1 as SGHTA and CDR2 as FQGNSA. As DNA, the CDR3 is TGTGCCAGCAGGGGAGGGGGCTTCACCGGGGAGCTGTTTTTT. This gives the protein CASRGGGFTGELFF.

The chain employs TRBV4-2 and TRBJ2-5, with 7 bases that match TRBD2. After removal of 4 bases from V and 4 bases from J, the junction contained 9 bases not matched to a gene. The CDR3 loop spans 15 amino acids. Germline V lookup: CDR1 LGHNA, CDR2 YNFKEQ. CDR3 loop: CASSLNSGLLETQYF. The CDR3 DNA reads TGTGCCAGCAGCCTCAACTCGGGACTACTAGAGACCCAGTACTTC.

This clone was detected only once. This sequence joins TRBV6-5 and TRBJ2-1, with 7 bases identical to TRBD2. The CDR3 contains 14 residues. Germline CDR1 reads MNHEY; CDR2 reads SVGAGI. The junction had 7 bases not matched to a gene; V was cut back by 6 bases and J by 5 bases. This CDR3 is CASRASGLNNEQFF. CDR3 sequence (DNA): TGTGCCAGCAGGGCTAGCGGCCTTAACAATGAGCAGTTCTTC.

This clone was counted between two and nine times. The V call is TRBV2, the J call TRBJ2-7; D is perhaps TRBD1 or TRBD2 (5 bases each). Trimming shortened V by 8 bases and J by 3 bases, and 17 bases separated the two germline ends. Looked up from germline, CDR1 is SNHLY and CDR2 is FYNNEI. The CDR3 runs 14 residues. CDR3 amino acids: CASSPGTSGYEQYF. In DNA, the CDR3 is TGTGCCAGCTCCCCCGGGACCTCCGGCTACGAGCAGTACTTC.

The chain carries TRBV11-3 and TRBJ2-1; no clear D gene. Trimming shortened V by 3 bases and J by 8 bases, and 8 bases separated the two germline ends. Germline assignment: CDR1 SGHNT and CDR2 YENEEA. There are 12 residues in the CDR3. The chain's CDR3 is CASSFWLHEQFF. Written as DNA, the CDR3 is TGTGCCAGCAGCTTCTGGCTTCATGAGCAGTTCTTC.

The gene calls are TRBV5-1 and TRBJ1-6; 8 nucleotides line up with TRBD1. Looked up from germline, CDR1 is SGHRS and CDR2 is YFSETQ. The CDR3 has 14 residues. V dropped 3 bases and J dropped 10; count of bases not matched to a gene: 6. CDR3 DNA: TGCGCCAGCAGCTCGACAGGGGAAGGCTCACCCCTCCACTTT. Residues: CASSSTGEGSPLHF.

The V call is TRBV28, the J call TRBJ1-1; tentative D call: TRBD1 (5 bases). V lost 6 bases and J lost 8, with 13 bases in between. The CDR3 runs 12 residues. Germline V gene data show CDR1 as MDHEN and CDR2 as SYDVKM. DNA of the CDR3: TGTGCCAGCAGGATATGGGACTCGGAAGCTTTCTTT. It specifies CASRIWDSEAFF.

The rearrangement joins TRBV19 to TRBJ2-1; the match to TRBD1 covers 8 bases. Germline V gene sequence: CDR1 LNHDA, CDR2 SQIVND (reference sequence). The CDR3 length is 17 residues. Germline trimming cut 4 bases from V and 2 bases from J; bases unmatched to any gene: 10. The CDR3 bases are TGTGCCAGTAGTAGAGACAGGGGTCTACGGGCCTACAATGAGCAGTTCTTC. As protein: CASSRDRGLRAYNEQFF.

This clone was seen more than once but under ten times. This chain joins TRBV12-3 or TRBV12-4 and TRBJ2-1; D gene unclear. This CDR3 has 13 amino acids. V was clipped by 3 bases and J by 0 bases, with 3 bases between them. DNA for the CDR3: TGTGCCAGCAGTTTCGCCTCCTACAATGAGCAGTTCTTC. Translating gives CASSFASYNEQFF.

This chain links TRBV6-5 with TRBJ1-6, with D possibly matching TRBD1 (5 bases). With 9 bases removed from V and 8 bases from J, the gap between germline ends came to 14 bases. In germline, CDR1 is MNHEY, CDR2 SVGAGI. This CDR3 has 13 residues. The CDR3 sequence: CASMRGEHSPLHF. In DNA form, the CDR3 reads TGTGCCAGTATGCGAGGGGAACATTCACCCCTCCACTTT.

The chain combines TRBV19 with TRBJ2-7, with 10 bases that match TRBD1. The CDR3 runs 13 residues. Germline values: CDR1 LNHDA, CDR2 SQIVND (reference sequence). Losses at the gene ends were 5 bases for V and 3 bases for J; bases not matched to a gene: 1. The CDR3 coding sequence is TGTGCCAGTAGTCGGACAGGGGGCTACGAGCAGTACTTC. It is translated as CASSRTGGYEQYF.

The V gene is TRBV6-6, the J gene TRBJ2-1; weak D call: TRBD1 (5 bases). The CDR3 totals 11 residues. Per germline, CDR1 MNHNY and CDR2 SVGAGI (reference sequence). Trimming stripped 6 bases from V and 7 bases from J, with 7 bases between. CDR3 coding DNA: TGTGCCAGCAGGACAGAAAATGAGCAGTTCTTC. Translated, it gives CASRTENEQFF.

The chain links TRBV30 to TRBJ2-7; D might be TRBD1 (7 bases). V was pared by 3 bases and J by 6 bases, with 12 bases between. This CDR3 contains 12 residues. Germline loops: CDR1 GTSNPN, CDR2 SVGIG (reference sequence). CDR3 coding DNA: TGTGCCTGGAGAAGACAGGGAGGCGAGCAGTACTTC. Encoded protein: CAWRRQGGEQYF.

V and J are TRBV5-1 and TRBJ2-2, with a tentative D call TRBD2 (5 bases). The V end was cut by 0 bases, the J end by 2 bases, with 11 bases between. Germline V lookup: CDR1 SGHRS, CDR2 YFSETQ. The length of the CDR3 is 16 residues. For the CDR3, the DNA is TGCGCCAGCAGCTTGGACGCGGGCCTAAACACCGGGGAGCTGTTTTTT. Its translation is CASSLDAGLNTGELFF.

The CDR3 reads CASSRFSNQPQHF. The DNA of the CDR3 is TGTGCCAGTAGTCGGTTTAGCAATCAGCCCCAGCATTTT. The chain combines TRBV19 with TRBJ1-5; no reliable D call. The germline V gene encodes CDR1 LNHDA and CDR2 SQIVND (reference sequence). This CDR3 region has 13 residues. V lost 5 bases to trimming and J lost 0 bases, with 5 bases between them. The entire variable domain, with the rest obtained from reference TRBV19 and TRBJ1-5, is as follows: DGGITQSPKYLFRKEGQNVTLSCEQNLNHDAMYWYRQDPGQGLRLIYYSQIVNDFQKGDIAEGYSVSREKKESFPLTVTSAQKNPTAFYLCASSRFSNQPQHFGDGTRLSIL.

The chain employs TRBV4-3 and TRBJ1-1, with D unclear. V was pared by 1 base and J by 1 base, with 4 bases between. CDR1 is LGHNA and CDR2 is YSLEER in the germline V gene. CDR3 size: 13 residues. The CDR3, as DNA: TGCGCCAGCAGCCAAGGGACGAACACTGAAGCTTTCTTT. Translated, it gives CASSQGTNTEAFF.

The chain employs TRBV4-1 and TRBJ2-2; 12 bases align to TRBD1. Per germline, CDR1 MGHRA and CDR2 YSYEKL. The V and J ends lost 0 bases and 7 bases, in that order; junction bases with no gene match: 6. The CDR3 extends over 17 amino acids. CDR3 sequence: CASSQDPGQGAIGELFF. The CDR3 DNA sequence: TGCGCCAGCAGCCAAGATCCGGGACAGGGGGCGATCGGGGAGCTGTTTTTT.

The rearrangement uses TRBV29-1 and TRBJ2-5, with TRBD2 identical over 8 bases. This CDR3 contains 16 residues. CDR1 SQVTM and CDR2 ANQGSEA come from the germline V gene. V shed 0 bases and J 5 bases; nucleotides not matched to a gene: 11. CDR3 nucleotides: TGCAGCGTTGAAGAAATCGGGACCCCGGGAGGGGAGACCCAGTACTTC. Translating it yields CSVEEIGTPGGETQYF.

This chain joins TRBV6-5 and TRBJ1-5; 9 nucleotides align to TRBD1. V lost 5 bases and J lost 6; bases outside the gene matches: 8. Germline V gene sequence: CDR1 MNHEY, CDR2 SVGAGI. The CDR3 loop spans 15 amino acids. The CDR3 DNA reads TGTGCCAGCAGTCGGGACAGGGACGTGGGTCAGCCCCAGCATTTT. This gives the protein CASSRDRDVGQPQHF.

The chain joins TRBV18 to TRBJ1-2; 10 bases match TRBD1. CDR3 size: 15 residues. The germline CDR1 and CDR2 sequences are KGHSH and LQKENI. The V and J ends lost 0 bases and 4 bases, in that order; junction bases with no gene match: 2. CDR3 region: CASSPPGQGIYGYTF. The DNA for the CDR3 is TGTGCCAGCTCACCACCGGGACAGGGGATCTATGGCTACACCTTC.

The J gene is TRBJ1-4, the V gene TRBV30; no clear D gene. CDR3 size: 13 residues. Germline CDR1 is GTSNPN and CDR2 is SVGIG (reference sequence). V lost 3 bases and J 10 bases, leaving 15 bases between the germline ends. The CDR3 nucleotides are TGTGCCTGGAGGTCGGAGCGGCAAGCAAAACTGTTTTTT. Its protein product is CAWRSERQAKLFF.

The chain has TRBV19 and TRBJ2-1; no clear D. The CDR3 consists of 16 residues. Looked up from germline, CDR1 is LNHDA and CDR2 is SQIVND (reference sequence). The V end was cut by 0 bases, the J end by 0 bases, with 9 bases between. CDR3 coding DNA: TGTGCCAGTAGTATAGACGGCTTAAACTCCTACAATGAGCAGTTCTTC. As protein: CASSIDGLNSYNEQFF.

The rearrangement uses TRBV30 and TRBJ2-1; D may match TRBD1 or TRBD2 (5 bases each). The CDR3 totals 17 residues. V gave up 5 bases and J gave up 0 bases, with 20 bases separating them. Germline V gives CDR1 GTSNPN, CDR2 SVGIG (reference sequence). CDR3 sequence reads: CAWSHRDRGSSYNEQFF. DNA of the CDR3: TGTGCCTGGTCACATCGGGACCGTGGAAGCTCCTACAATGAGCAGTTCTTC.

The chain employs TRBV30 and TRBJ1-2; D unresolved. Per germline, CDR1 GTSNPN and CDR2 SVGIG (reference sequence). Trimming stripped 0 bases from V and 6 bases from J, with 11 bases between. This CDR3 is built from 13 residues. The CDR3 DNA is TGTGCCTGGAGTGTAAGAGGGTATGATGGCTACACCTTC. Encoded protein: CAWSVRGYDGYTF.

The rearrangement uses TRBV2 and TRBJ1-4, with TRBD1 as a possible D gene (5 bases). V was cut by 6 bases and J by 5 bases, with 10 bases left in between. The germline CDR1 and CDR2 sequences are SNHLY and FYNNEI. The CDR3 is 13 amino acids. The CDR3 nucleotides are TGTGCCAGCAGAGGGACCGGAAATGAAAAACTGTTTTTT. Its protein product is CASRGTGNEKLFF.